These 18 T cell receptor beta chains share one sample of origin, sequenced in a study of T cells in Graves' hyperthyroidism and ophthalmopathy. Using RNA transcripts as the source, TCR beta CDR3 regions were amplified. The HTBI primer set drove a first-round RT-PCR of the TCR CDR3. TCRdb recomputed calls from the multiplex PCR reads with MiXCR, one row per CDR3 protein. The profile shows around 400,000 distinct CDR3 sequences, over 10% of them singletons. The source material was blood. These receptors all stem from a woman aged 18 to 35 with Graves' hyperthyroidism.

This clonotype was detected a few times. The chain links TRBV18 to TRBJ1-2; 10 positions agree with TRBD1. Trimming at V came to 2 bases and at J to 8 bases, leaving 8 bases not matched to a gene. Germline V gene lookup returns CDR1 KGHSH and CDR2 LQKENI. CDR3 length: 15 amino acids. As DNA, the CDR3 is TGTGCCAGCTCACCAGGGACAGGGGAAGCTTTCGGCTACACCTTC. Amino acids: CASSPGTGEAFGYTF.

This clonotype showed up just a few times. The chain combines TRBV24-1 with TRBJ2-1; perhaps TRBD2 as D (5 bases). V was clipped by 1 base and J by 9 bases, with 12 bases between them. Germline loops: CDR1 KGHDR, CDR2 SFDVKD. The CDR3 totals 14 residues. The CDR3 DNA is TGTGCCACCAGTGATTTTGTTGCCGGAGGTGAGCAGTTCTTC. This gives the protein CATSDFVAGGEQFF.

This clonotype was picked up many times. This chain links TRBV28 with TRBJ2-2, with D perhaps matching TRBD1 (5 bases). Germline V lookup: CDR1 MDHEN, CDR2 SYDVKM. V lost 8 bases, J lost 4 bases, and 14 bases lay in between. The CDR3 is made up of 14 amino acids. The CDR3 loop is CASSRGAVTGELFF. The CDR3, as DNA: TGTGCCAGCTCTAGGGGCGCTGTCACCGGGGAGCTGTTTTTT.

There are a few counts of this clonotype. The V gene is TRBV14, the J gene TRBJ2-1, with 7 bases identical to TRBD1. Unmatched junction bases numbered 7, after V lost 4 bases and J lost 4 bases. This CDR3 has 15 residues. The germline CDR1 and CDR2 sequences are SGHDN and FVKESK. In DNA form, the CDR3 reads TGTGCCAGCAGCCTAGGGACAGTTCAATACAATGAGCAGTTCTTC. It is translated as CASSLGTVQYNEQFF.

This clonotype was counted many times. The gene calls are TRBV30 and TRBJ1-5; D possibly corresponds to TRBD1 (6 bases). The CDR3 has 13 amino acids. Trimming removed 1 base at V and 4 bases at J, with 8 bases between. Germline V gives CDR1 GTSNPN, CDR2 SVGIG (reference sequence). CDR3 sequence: CAWSGTANQPQHF. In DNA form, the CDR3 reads TGTGCCTGGAGTGGGACAGCTAATCAGCCCCAGCATTTT.

The CDR3 DNA reads TGTGCCAGCAGCCACAACCAGGTTACTGGAAACACCATATATTTT. It yields the protein CASSHNQVTGNTIYF. The chain recombines TRBV16 with TRBJ1-3; no clear D gene. V lost 3 bases, J lost 2 bases, and 11 bases lay in between. The length of the CDR3 is 15 residues. The germline V gene has CDR1 KGHSY and CDR2 FQNENV.

In DNA, the CDR3 is TGTGCCAGCAGCGTACTATCCTCGGGACTAGCAAACAATGAGCAGTTCTTC. Amino acids: CASSVLSSGLANNEQFF. This chain links TRBV7-2 with TRBJ2-1; 9 bases are shared with TRBD2. Unmatched junction bases numbered 13, after V lost 5 bases and J lost 5 bases. CDR3 length: 17 amino acids. Germline lookup yields CDR1 SGHTA and CDR2 FQGNSA.

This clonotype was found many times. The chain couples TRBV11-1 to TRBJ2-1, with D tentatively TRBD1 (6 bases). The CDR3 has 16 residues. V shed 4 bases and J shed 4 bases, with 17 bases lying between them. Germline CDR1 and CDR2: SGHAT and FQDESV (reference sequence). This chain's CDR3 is CASSSWGRQRYNEQFF. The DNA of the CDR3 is TGTGCCAGCAGCTCTTGGGGGCGCCAGAGGTACAATGAGCAGTTCTTC.

CDR3 DNA: TGCGCCAGCAGCCAAGAAGACCTAGCGCCGACCCAGTACTTC. Protein sequence: CASSQEDLAPTQYF. This chain joins TRBV4-1 and TRBJ2-5; the D gene is possibly TRBD2 (6 bases). Germline V lookup: CDR1 MGHRA, CDR2 YSYEKL. The CDR3 loop spans 14 amino acids. The V and J ends lost 0 bases and 7 bases respectively, with 12 bases between them.

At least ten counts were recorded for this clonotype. CDR3 bases: TGTGCCAGCAGCCAAGGTGAAGCCGGGACAGGGTCTTCACCCCTCCACTTT. It is translated as CASSQGEAGTGSSPLHF. This rearrangement joins TRBV3-1 to TRBJ1-6; 9 bases match TRBD1. Germline V gene data show CDR1 as LGHDT and CDR2 as YNNKEL (reference sequence). The CDR3 has 17 residues. The V gene end was trimmed by 1 base and the J gene end by 9 bases; junction bases not matched to a gene: 10. The complete variable domain, with remaining parts taken from reference TRBV3-1 and TRBJ1-6, reads DTAVSQTPKYLVTQMGNDKSIKCEQNLGHDTMYWYKQDSKKFLKIMFSYNNKELIINETVPNRFSPKSPDKAHLNLHINSLELGDSAVYFCASSQGEAGTGSSPLHFGNGTRLTVT.

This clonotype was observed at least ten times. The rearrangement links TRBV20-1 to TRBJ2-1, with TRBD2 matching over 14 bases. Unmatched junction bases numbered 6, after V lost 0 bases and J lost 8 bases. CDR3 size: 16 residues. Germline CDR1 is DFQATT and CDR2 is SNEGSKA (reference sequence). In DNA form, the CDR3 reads TGCAGTGCTAGAGATCCGGGACTAGCGGGAGCGGATGAGCAGTTCTTC. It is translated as CSARDPGLAGADEQFF.

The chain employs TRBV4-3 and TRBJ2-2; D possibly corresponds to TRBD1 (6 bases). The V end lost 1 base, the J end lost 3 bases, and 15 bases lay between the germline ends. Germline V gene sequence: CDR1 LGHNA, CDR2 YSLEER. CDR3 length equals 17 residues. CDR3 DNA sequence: TGCGCCAGCAGCCAAGGTGGACAGCTACGAGACACCGGGGAGCTGTTTTTT. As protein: CASSQGGQLRDTGELFF.

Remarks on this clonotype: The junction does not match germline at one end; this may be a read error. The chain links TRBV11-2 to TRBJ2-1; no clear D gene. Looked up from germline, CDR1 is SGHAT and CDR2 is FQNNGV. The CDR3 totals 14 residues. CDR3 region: CASSQDSGNNEQFF. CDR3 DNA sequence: TGCGCCAGCAGCCAAGATTCGGGCAACAATGAGCAGTTCTTC.

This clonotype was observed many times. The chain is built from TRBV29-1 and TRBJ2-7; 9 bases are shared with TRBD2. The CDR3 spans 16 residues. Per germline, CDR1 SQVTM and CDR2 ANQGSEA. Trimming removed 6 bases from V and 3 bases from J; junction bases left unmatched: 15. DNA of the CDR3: TGCAGCGTCCTAGGAGTCTGGACTAGCGACTTCTACGAGCAGTACTTC. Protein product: CSVLGVWTSDFYEQYF.

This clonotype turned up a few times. CDR3 in amino acids: CASSGNKGINYGYTF. The CDR3, as DNA: TGTGCCAGTAGTGGGAATAAGGGGATAAACTATGGCTACACCTTC. The chain carries TRBV19 and TRBJ1-2; a possible D gene is TRBD1 (5 bases). Trimming removed 5 bases from V and 2 bases from J, with 15 bases in between. The length of the CDR3 is 15 residues. Germline loops: CDR1 LNHDA, CDR2 SQIVND (reference sequence).

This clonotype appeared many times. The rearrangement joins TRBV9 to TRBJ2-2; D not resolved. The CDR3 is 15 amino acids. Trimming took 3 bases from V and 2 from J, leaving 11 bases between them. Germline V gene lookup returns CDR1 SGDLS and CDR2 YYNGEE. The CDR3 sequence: CASSASWGNTGELFF. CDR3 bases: TGTGCCAGCAGCGCTAGTTGGGGTAACACCGGGGAGCTGTTTTTT.

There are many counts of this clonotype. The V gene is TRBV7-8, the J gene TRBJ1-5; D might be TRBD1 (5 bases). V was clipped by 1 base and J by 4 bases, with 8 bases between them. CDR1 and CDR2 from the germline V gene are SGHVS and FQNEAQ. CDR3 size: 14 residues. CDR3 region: CASSLVRENQPQHF. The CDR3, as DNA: TGTGCCAGCAGCTTAGTCAGGGAGAATCAGCCCCAGCATTTT.

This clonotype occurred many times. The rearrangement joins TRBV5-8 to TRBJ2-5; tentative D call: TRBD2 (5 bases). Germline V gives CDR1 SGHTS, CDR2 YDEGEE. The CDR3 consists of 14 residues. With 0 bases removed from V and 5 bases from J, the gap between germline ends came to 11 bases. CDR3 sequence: CASSLEDWTETQYF. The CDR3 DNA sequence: TGTGCCAGCAGCTTGGAGGACTGGACGGAGACCCAGTACTTC.